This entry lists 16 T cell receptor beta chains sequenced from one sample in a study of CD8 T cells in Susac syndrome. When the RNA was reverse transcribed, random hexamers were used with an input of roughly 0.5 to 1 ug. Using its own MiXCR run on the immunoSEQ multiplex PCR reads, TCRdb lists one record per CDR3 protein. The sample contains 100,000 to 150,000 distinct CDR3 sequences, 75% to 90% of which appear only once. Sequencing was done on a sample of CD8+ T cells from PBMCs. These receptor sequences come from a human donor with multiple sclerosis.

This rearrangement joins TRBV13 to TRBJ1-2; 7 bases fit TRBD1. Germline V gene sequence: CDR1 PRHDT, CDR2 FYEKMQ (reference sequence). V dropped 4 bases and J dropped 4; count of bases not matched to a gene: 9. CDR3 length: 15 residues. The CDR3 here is CASSSGQVEFYGYTF. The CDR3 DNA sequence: TGTGCCAGCAGCTCAGGACAGGTGGAGTTCTATGGCTACACCTTC.

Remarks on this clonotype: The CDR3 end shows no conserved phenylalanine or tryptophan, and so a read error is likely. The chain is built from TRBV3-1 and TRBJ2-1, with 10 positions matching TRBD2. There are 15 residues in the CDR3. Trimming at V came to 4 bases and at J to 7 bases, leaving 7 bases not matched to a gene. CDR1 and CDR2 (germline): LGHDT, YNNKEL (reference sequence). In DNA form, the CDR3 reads TGTGCCAGCAGCCGAGAGCGGGGGGGCGCGAATGAGCAGTTCCTC. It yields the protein CASSRERGGANEQFL.

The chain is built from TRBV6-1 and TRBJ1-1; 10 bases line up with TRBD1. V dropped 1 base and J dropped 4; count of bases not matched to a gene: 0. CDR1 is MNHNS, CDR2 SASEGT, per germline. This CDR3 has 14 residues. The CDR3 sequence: CASSEGTGGTEAFF. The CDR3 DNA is TGTGCCAGCAGTGAAGGGACAGGGGGCACTGAAGCTTTCTTT.

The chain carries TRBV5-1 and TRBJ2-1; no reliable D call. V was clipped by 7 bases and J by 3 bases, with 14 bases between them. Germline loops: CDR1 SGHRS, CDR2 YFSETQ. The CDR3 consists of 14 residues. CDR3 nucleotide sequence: TGCGCCAGCGGAATCTCGGACGGCTACAATGAGCAGTTCTTC. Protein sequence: CASGISDGYNEQFF.

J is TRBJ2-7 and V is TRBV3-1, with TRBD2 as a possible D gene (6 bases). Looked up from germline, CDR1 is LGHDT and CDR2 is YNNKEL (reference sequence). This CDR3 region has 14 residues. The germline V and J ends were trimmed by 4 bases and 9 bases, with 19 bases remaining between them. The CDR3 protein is CASSPGGPLEGQYF. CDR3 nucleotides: TGTGCCAGCAGCCCTGGCGGCCCCTTGGAGGGGCAGTACTTC.

The CDR3 protein is CASSQDPAGVAYNEQFF. The CDR3 coding sequence is TGCGCCAGCAGCCAAGATCCTGCGGGAGTCGCCTACAATGAGCAGTTCTTC. The chain employs TRBV4-3 and TRBJ2-1; 7 nucleotides match TRBD2. CDR1 and CDR2 (germline): LGHNA, YSLEER. The CDR3 has 17 residues. V shed 0 bases and J 2 bases; nucleotides not matched to a gene: 7.

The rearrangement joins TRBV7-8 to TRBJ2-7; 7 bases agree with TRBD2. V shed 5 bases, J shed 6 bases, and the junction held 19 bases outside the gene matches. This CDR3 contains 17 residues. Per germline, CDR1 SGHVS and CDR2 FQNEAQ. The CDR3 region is CASSRPGEGGVEFEQYF. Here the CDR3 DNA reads TGTGCCAGCAGCCGCCCGGGGGAGGGAGGGGTAGAGTTCGAGCAGTACTTC. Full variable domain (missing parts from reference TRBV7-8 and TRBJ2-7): GAGVSQSPRYKVAKRGQDVALRCDPISGHVSLFWYQQALGQGPEFLTYFQNEAQLDKSGLPSDRFFAERPEGSVSTLKIQRTQQEDSAVYLCASSRPGEGGVEFEQYFGPGTRLTVT.

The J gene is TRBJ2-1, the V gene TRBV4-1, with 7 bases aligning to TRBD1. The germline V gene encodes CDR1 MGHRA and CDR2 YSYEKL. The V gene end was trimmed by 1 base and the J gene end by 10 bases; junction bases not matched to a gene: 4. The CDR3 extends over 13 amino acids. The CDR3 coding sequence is TGCGCCAGCAGCCAAGTTACGGGACAGGAGCAGTTCTTC. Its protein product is CASSQVTGQEQFF.

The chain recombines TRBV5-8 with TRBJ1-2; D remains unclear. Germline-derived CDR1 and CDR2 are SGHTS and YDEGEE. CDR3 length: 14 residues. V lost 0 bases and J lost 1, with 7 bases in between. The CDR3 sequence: CASSLVPDNYGYTF. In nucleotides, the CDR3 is TGTGCCAGCAGCTTGGTCCCGGATAACTATGGCTACACCTTC.

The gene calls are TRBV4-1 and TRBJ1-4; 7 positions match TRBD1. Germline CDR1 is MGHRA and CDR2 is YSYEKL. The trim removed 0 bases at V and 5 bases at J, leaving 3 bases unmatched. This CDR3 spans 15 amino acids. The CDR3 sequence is CASSQERGLNEKLFF. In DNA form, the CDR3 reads TGCGCCAGCAGCCAAGAAAGGGGGCTAAATGAAAAACTGTTTTTT.

The CDR3 here is CASSGQGLREQYF. CDR3 DNA: TGTGCCAGCAGTGGGCAAGGATTGCGCGAGCAGTACTTC. J is TRBJ2-7 and V is TRBV2; the D is unclear. CDR3 length equals 13 residues. Germline-derived CDR1 and CDR2 are SNHLY and FYNNEI. Trimming stripped 4 bases from V and 6 bases from J, with 13 bases between.

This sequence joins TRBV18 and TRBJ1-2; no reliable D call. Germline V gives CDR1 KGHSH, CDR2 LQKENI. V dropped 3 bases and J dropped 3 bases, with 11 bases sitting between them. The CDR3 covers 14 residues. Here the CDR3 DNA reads TGTGCCAGCTCACCTACGGCGCCGCACTATGGCTACACCTTC. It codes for CASSPTAPHYGYTF.

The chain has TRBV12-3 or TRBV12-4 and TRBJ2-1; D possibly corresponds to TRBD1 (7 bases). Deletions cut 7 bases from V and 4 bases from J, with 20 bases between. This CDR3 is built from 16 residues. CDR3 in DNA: TGTGCCAGCACCGAGGGGCCGCGGGACAGTTACAATGAGCAGTTCTTC. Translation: CASTEGPRDSYNEQFF.

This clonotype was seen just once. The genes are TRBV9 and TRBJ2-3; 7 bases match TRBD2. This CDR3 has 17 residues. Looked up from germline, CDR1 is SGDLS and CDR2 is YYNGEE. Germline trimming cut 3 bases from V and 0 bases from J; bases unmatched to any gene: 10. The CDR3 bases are TGTGCCAGCAGCGAGGGTAGCGGGTTCCCTAGCACAGATACGCAGTATTTT. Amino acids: CASSEGSGFPSTDTQYF. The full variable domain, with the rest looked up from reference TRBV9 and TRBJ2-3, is DSGVTQTPKHLITATGQRVTLRCSPRSGDLSVYWYQQSLDQGLQFLIQYYNGEERAKGNILERFSAQQFPDLHSELNLSSLELGDSALYFCASSEGSGFPSTDTQYFGPGTRLTVL.

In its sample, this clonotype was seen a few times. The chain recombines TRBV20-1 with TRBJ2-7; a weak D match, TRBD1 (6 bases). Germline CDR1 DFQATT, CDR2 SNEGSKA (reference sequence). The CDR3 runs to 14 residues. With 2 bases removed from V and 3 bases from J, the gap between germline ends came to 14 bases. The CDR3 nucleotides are TGCAGTGCTAGACCCACAGGGTTTAACTACGAGCAGTACTTC. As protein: CSARPTGFNYEQYF.

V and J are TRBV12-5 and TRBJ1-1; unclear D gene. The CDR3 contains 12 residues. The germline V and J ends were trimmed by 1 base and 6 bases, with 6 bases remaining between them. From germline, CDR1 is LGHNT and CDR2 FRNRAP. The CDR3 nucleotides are TGTGCTAGTGGTTTGGATAGGGCTGAAGCTTTCTTT. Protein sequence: CASGLDRAEAFF. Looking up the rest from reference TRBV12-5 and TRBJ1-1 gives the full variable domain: DARVTQTPRHKVTEMGQEVTMRCQPILGHNTVFWYRQTMMQGLELLAYFRNRAPLDDSGMPKDRFSAEMPDATLATLKIQPSEPRDSAVYFCASGLDRAEAFFGQGTRLTVV.